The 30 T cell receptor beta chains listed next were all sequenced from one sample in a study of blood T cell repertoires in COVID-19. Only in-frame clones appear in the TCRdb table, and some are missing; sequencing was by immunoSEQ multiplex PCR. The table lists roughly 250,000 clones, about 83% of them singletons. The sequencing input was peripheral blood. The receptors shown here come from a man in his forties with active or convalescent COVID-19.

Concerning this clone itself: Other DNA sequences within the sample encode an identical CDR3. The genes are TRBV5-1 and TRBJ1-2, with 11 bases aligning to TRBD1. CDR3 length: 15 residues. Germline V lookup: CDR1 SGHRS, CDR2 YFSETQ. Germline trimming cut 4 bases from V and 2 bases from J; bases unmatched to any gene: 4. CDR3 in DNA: TGCGCCAGCAGCAGGACAGGGGGCCGAAACTATGGCTACACCTTC. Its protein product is CASSRTGGRNYGYTF.

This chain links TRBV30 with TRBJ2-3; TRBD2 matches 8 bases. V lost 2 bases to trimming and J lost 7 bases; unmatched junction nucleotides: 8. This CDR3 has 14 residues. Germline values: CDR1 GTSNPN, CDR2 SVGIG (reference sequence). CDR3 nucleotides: TGTGCCTGGAGTAGCGGGAGCCCGCCTAATACGCAGTATTTT. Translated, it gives CAWSSGSPPNTQYF.

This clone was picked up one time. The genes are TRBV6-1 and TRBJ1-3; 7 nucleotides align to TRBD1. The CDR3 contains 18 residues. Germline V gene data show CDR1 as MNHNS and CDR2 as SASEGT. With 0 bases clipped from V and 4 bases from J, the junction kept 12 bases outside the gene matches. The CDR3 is CASSEALRGQPAGNTIYF. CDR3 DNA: TGTGCCAGCAGTGAAGCGCTTCGGGGACAGCCTGCAGGAAACACCATATATTTT.

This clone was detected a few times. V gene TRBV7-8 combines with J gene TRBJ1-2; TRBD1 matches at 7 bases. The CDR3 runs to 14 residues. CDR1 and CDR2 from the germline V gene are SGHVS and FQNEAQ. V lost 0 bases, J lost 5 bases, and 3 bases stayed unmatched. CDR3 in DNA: TGTGCCAGCAGCTTAGCGGTGACAGGGTATGGCTACACCTTC. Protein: CASSLAVTGYGYTF.

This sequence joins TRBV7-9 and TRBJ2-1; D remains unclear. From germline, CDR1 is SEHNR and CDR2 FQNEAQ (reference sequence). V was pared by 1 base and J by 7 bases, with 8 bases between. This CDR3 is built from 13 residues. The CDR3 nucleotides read TGTGCCAGCAGCTTAGTGGCAACGAATGAGCAGTTCTTC. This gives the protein CASSLVATNEQFF.

CDR3 region: CATRPHGTGDTEQFF. The CDR3 DNA reads as TGTGCCACCAGGCCACACGGGACAGGGGATACTGAGCAGTTCTTC. The rearrangement uses TRBV6-5 and TRBJ2-1, with 10 bases fitting TRBD1. Germline V gene data show CDR1 as MNHEY and CDR2 as SVGAGI. The CDR3 runs to 15 residues. Trimming at V came to 10 bases and at J to 9 bases, leaving 15 bases not matched to a gene.

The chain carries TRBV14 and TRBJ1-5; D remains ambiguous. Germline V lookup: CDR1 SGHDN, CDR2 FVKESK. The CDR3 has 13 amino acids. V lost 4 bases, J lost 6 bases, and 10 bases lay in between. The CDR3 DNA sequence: TGTGCCAGCAGCCTCACAGCGGGTCAGCCCCAGCATTTT. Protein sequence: CASSLTAGQPQHF.

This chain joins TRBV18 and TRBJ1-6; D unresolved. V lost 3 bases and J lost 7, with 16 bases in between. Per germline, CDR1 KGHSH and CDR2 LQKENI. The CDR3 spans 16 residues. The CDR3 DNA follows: TGTGCCAGCTCACCGACCACGGCGGGGAGAAATTCACCCCTCCACTTT. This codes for CASSPTTAGRNSPLHF.

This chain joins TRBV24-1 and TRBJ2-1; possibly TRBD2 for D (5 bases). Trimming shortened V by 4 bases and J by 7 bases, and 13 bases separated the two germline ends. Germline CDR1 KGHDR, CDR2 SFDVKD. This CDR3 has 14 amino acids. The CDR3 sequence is CATSDQLEANEQFF. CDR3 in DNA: TGTGCCACCAGTGACCAACTAGAGGCAAATGAGCAGTTCTTC.

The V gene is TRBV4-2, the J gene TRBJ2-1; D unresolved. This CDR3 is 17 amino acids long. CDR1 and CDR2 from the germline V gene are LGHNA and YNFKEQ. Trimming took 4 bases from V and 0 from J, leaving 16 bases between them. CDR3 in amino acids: CASSPEVSTYSYNEQFF. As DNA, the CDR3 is TGTGCCAGCAGCCCCGAGGTATCTACTTACTCCTACAATGAGCAGTTCTTC.

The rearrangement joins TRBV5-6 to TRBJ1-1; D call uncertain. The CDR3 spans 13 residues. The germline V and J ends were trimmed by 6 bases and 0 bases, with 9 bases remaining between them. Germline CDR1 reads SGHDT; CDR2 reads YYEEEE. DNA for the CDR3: TGTGCCAGCACCACGGGAGTGAACACTGAAGCTTTCTTT. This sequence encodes CASTTGVNTEAFF.

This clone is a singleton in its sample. CDR3 sequence reads: CASSLGGTGDTEAFF. CDR3 bases: TGTGCCAGCAGCTTAGGAGGGACAGGGGATACTGAAGCTTTCTTT. The chain employs TRBV11-3 and TRBJ1-1; 10 positions match TRBD1. V was clipped by 1 base and J by 5 bases; unmatched bases: 4. CDR1 and CDR2 (germline): SGHNT, YENEEA. The CDR3 contains 15 residues. Full variable domain (outside the CDR3, taken from reference TRBV11-3 and TRBJ1-1): EAGVVQSPRYKIIEKKQPVAFWCNPISGHNTLYWYLQNLGQGPELLIRYENEEAVDDSQLPKDRFSAERLKGVDSTLKIQPAELGDSAVYLCASSLGGTGDTEAFFGQGTRLTVV.

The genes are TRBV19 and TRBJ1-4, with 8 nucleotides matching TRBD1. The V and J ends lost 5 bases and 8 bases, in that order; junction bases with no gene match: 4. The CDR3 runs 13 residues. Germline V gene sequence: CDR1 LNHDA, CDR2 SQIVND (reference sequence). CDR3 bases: TGTGCCAGTAGTCCCCGGACAGGGGAAAAACTGTTTTTT. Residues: CASSPRTGEKLFF.

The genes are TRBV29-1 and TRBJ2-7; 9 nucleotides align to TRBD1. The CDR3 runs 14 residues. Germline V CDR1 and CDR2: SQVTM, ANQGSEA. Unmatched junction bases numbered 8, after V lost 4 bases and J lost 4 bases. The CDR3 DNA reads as TGCAGCGTTGGGGGACAGGGCGGTTCTTACGAGCAGTACTTC. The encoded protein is CSVGGQGGSYEQYF.

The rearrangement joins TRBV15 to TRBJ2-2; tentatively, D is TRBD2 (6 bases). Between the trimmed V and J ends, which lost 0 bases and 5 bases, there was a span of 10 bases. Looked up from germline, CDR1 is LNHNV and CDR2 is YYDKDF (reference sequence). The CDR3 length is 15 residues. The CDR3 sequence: CATSRDSAGTGELFF. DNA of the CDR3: TGTGCCACCAGCAGAGACAGCGCGGGGACCGGGGAGCTGTTTTTT.

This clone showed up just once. In DNA, the CDR3 is TGTGCCAGCAGCTTAACACAGGGGTATGGCGAGCAGTACTTC. Translation gives CASSLTQGYGEQYF. This chain connects TRBV7-3 to TRBJ2-7, with 7 bases aligning to TRBD1. CDR1 SGHTA and CDR2 FQGTGA come from the germline V gene. V was pared by 0 bases and J by 6 bases, with 5 bases of the junction left unmatched. This CDR3 is built from 14 residues.

The CDR3 reads CASSRLGAYTIYF. Written as DNA, the CDR3 is TGTGCCAGCAGTCGCCTTGGGGCTTACACCATATATTTT. The V call is TRBV12-3 or TRBV12-4, the J call TRBJ1-3; maybe TRBD1 (5 bases). With 5 bases removed from V and 8 bases from J, the gap between germline ends came to 13 bases. The CDR3 runs 13 residues.

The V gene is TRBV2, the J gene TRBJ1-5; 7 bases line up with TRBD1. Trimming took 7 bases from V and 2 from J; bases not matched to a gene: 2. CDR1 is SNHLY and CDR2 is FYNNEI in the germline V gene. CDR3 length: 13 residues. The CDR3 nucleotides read TGTGCCAGCACCGGACAGGGCAATCAGCCCCAGCATTTT. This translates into CASTGQGNQPQHF.

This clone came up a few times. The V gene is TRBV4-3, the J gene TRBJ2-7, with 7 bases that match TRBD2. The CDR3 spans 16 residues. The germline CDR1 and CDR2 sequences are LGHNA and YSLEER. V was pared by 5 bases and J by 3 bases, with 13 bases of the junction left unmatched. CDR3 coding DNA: TGCGCCAGCAGCTACTCAGCTAGCGGAGAAAACTACGAGCAGTACTTC. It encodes CASSYSASGENYEQYF.

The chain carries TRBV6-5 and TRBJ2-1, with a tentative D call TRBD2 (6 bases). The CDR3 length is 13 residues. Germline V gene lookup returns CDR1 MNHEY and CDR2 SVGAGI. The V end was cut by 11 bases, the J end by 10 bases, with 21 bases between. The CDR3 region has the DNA TGTGCCGCGGGGCTCGAGTACGGGGAGGAGCAGTTCTTC. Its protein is CAAGLEYGEEQFF.

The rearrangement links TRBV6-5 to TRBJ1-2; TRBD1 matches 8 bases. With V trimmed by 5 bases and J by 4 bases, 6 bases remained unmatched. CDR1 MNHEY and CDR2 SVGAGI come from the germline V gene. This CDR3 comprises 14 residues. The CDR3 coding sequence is TGTGCCAGCAGTCTAGGACAGGGCGGCTATGGCTACACCTTC. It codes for CASSLGQGGYGYTF.

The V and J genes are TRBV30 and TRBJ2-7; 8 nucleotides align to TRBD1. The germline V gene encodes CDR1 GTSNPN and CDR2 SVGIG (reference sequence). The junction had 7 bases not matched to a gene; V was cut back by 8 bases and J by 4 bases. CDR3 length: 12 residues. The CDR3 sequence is CAGQGARYEQYF. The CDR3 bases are TGTGCCGGTCAGGGGGCGCGGTACGAGCAGTACTTC.

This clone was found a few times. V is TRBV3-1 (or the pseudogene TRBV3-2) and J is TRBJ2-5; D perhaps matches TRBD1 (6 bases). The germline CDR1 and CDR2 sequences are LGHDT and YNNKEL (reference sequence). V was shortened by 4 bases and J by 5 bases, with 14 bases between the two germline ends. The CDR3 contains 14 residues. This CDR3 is CASSPQGSTETQYF. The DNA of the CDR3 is TGTGCCAGCAGCCCCCAGGGGTCAACTGAGACCCAGTACTTC.

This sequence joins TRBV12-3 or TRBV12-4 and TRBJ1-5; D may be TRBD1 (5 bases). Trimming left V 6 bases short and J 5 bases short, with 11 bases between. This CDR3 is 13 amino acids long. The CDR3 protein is CASRPGGDQPQHF. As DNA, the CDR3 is TGTGCCAGCAGACCCGGGGGGGATCAGCCCCAGCATTTT.

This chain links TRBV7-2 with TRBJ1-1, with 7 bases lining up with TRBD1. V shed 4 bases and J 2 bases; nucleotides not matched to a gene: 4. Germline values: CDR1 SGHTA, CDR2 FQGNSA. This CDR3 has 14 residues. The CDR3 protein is CASSSGQSNTEAFF. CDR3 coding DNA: TGTGCCAGCAGCTCGGGACAGTCTAACACTGAAGCTTTCTTT.

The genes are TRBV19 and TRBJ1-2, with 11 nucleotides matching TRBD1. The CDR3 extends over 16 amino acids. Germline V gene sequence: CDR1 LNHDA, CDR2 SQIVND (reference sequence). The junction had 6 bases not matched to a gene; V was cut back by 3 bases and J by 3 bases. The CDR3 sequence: CASSILGTGGDYGYTF. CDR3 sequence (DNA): TGTGCCAGTAGTATCCTCGGGACAGGGGGGGACTATGGCTACACCTTC.

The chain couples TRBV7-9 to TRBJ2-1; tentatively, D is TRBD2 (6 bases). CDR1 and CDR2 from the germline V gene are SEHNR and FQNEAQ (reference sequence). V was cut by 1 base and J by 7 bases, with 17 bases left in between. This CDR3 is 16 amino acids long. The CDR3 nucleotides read TGTGCCAGCAGCTTAGTGCGGGGCGGGATTACAAATGAGCAGTTCTTC. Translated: CASSLVRGGITNEQFF.

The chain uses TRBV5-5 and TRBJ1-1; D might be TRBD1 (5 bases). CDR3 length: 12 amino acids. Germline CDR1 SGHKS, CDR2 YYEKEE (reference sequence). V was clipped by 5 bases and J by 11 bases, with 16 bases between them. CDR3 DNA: TGTGCCAGCAGTGCTCAGGGTTCTTGGGCTTTCTTT. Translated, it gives CASSAQGSWAFF.

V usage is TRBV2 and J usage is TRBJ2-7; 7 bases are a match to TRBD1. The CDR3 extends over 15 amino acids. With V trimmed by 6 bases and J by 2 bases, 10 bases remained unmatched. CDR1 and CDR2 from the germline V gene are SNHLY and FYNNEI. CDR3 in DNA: TGTGCCAGCAGCCCGGGACAGTTGGGAACCTACGAGCAGTACTTC. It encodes CASSPGQLGTYEQYF.

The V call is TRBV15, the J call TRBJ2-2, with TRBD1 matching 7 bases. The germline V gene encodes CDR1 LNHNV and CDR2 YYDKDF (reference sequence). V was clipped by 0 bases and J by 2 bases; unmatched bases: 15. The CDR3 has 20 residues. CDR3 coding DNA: TGTGCCACCAGCAGAGATATCGGGTTATACGGGACAGCTAACACCGGGGAGCTGTTTTTT. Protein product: CATSRDIGLYGTANTGELFF.